One and the same sample provided the 21 T cell receptor delta chains below, sequenced in a study of γδ T cells in repeated Plasmodium falciparum infection. Gammadelta T cells were flow-sorted from PBMC into Vgamma9/Vdelta2+ and Vdelta2-negative populations for bulk analysis. TCRdb re-called the multiplex PCR reads through CATT. This table has roughly 90,000 delta-chain clones, 1.4% appearing once. Sequencing was carried out using gamma-delta T cells from blood. The receptor set was obtained from a pool of human donors (malaria-infected and uninfected, not separated).

On this clone: A far bigger clonotype differs at one base, so this is likely a read error. Other DNA sequences in this specimen translate into the identical CDR3. The rearrangement links TRDV2 to TRDJ1; 7 bases fit TRDD3. The CDR3 contains 20 residues. The germline gives CDR1 GEAIGNYY, CDR2 EKD. Trimming took 7 bases from V and 1 from J; bases not matched to a gene: 26. CDR3 nucleotides: TGTGCCTGCGAAGGACCGGTCTTGTACTGGGGACCCCAGGGCACCGATAAACTCATCTTT. This translates into CACEGPVLYWGPQGTDKLIF.

Details on this clone: This likely came from a read error, as a far larger clone is one base away. Other DNA sequences of this sample code for an identical CDR3. CDR3: CACDPLLGDNGADKLIF. For the CDR3, the DNA is TGTGCCTGTGACCCCCTACTGGGGGATAACGGGGCTGATAAACTCATCTTT. The chain links TRDV2 to TRDJ1; 11 bases line up with TRDD3. TCRdb carries no J gene annotation; the J gene was assigned here by matching the DNA with germline. This CDR3 has 17 residues. V dropped 3 bases and J dropped 5; count of bases not matched to a gene: 13. The germline V gene has CDR1 GEAIGNYY and CDR2 EKD.

Comment on this clone: The protein in TCRdb stems from a much larger clone and differs at residue 13 from this DNA's translation, likely a read error; here the protein is translated from the DNA. The J gene was not called, though the V gene is TRDV2; the DNA was not used to check the table's D call, TRDD3. Looked up from germline, CDR1 is GEAIGNYY and CDR2 is EKD. This CDR3 is 15 amino acids long. CDR3 DNA: TGTGCCTGTGACACTGGGGGATACGGGACCGATAAACCCATCTTT. Translating gives CACDTGGYGTDKPIF.

A word on this clone: The protein TCRdb gives is from a much larger clone and does not agree with this DNA's translation at residue 17, likely a read error; the protein shown here comes from the DNA. The CDR3 region has the DNA TGTGCTCTTGGGCCCTTCAGGCCCTGGGGGATACCCGCACGGTACACCGGTAAACTCATCTTT. Translation gives CALGPFRPWGIPARYTGKLIF. This chain connects TRDV1 to TRDJ1; TRDD3 matches at 11 bases. TCRdb offers no J gene call, so here the DNA was matched to germline to obtain one. The germline gives CDR1 TSWWSYY, CDR2 QGS. This CDR3 comprises 21 residues.

Many counts were recorded for this clone. A far larger clone lies a single base away; this is likely a read error. The V gene is listed as TRDV1; no J gene was called; TRDD3, the D gene given by the table, was not confirmed from the DNA. CDR3 length: 20 amino acids. CDR1 is TSWWSYY and CDR2 is QGS in the germline V gene. The CDR3 protein is CALGENSCGLLLWGIQKLIF. The DNA for the CDR3 is TGTGCTCTTGGGGAAAATTCCTGCGGCCTTCTCCTGTGGGGGATACAGAAACTCATATTT.

This clone was seen a handful of times. A far larger clone is only one base removed, so a read error is likely. The same CDR3 arises from other DNA sequences in this sample as well. V usage is TRDV1 and J usage is TRDJ1; 7 nucleotides align to TRDD3. The J gene, missing from TCRdb, was assigned here through DNA to germline matching. With 3 bases clipped from V and 3 bases from J, the junction kept 25 bases outside the gene matches. The CDR3 covers 21 residues. Per germline, CDR1 TSWWSYY and CDR2 QGS. The CDR3: CALGELSAVRGYHPVPDKLIF. The CDR3 DNA is TGTGCTCTTGGGGAGCTAAGTGCCGTCCGGGGATATCACCCCGTCCCCGATAAACTCATCTTT.

As to this clone: TCRdb records a much larger clone's protein for this DNA, with a difference at residue 13 that likely arises from a read error; the protein given is the translation of the DNA. Called V gene: TRDV2; the J gene was not called; TRDD3, the table's D call, lacks a check against the DNA. There are 14 residues in the CDR3. The germline V gene encodes CDR1 GEAIGNYY and CDR2 EKD. CDR3 DNA sequence: TGTGCCTGTGACACCGGGGGTCCCACCGATAAACTCACCTTT. Translation: CACDTGGPTDKLTF.

To note about this clone: The protein recorded in TCRdb matches a much larger clone and deviates from this DNA's translation at residue 23, suggesting a read error; the protein here is obtained by translating the DNA. No J gene was called, and the V gene is TRDV1; the DNA was not compared with TRDD3, the D call given in the table. CDR3 size: 25 residues. Germline V gene sequence: CDR1 TSWWSYY, CDR2 QGS. This CDR3 is CALGELLQGFERLGANSKYTDKPIF. DNA for the CDR3: TGTGCTCTTGGGGAACTACTTCAGGGTTTTGAGAGACTGGGGGCGAATTCAAAGTACACCGATAAACCCATCTTT.

The sample holds a few counts of this clone. TCRdb pairs this DNA with a much larger clone's protein that differs at residue 18, likely a read error; the protein shown was translated from the DNA. This rearrangement joins TRDV1 to TRDJ1; 13 nucleotides align to TRDD3. The CDR3 is 21 residues long. V dropped 0 bases and J dropped 9; count of bases not matched to a gene: 22. Germline CDR1 and CDR2: TSWWSYY and QGS. Written as DNA, the CDR3 is TGTGCTCTTGGGGAACTAGGTAGTCTCCTAAACCCGTACTGGGGGATACGGGAACTCATCTTT. Its protein product is CALGELGSLLNPYWGIRELIF.

There are many counts of this clone. TCRdb has a much larger clone's protein, which differs at residue 13 from the translation of this DNA, likely because of a read error; what is shown is the protein translated from the DNA. This rearrangement joins TRDV2 to TRDJ1, with D possibly TRDD3 on 5 matching bases. Trimming stripped 1 base from V and 3 bases from J, with 23 bases between. This CDR3 is built from 18 residues. The germline gives CDR1 GEAIGNYY, CDR2 EKD. The CDR3, as DNA: TGTGCCTGTGACACATCTACGACCTGGGCCCCGTACGCCGATAAACTCATCTTT. It yields the protein CACDTSTTWAPYADKLIF.

A word on this clone: One base separates it from a far larger clone, so it is likely a read error. This sample also contains other DNA sequences that code for the same CDR3. The rearrangement joins TRDV2 to TRDJ1; TRDD3 matches 11 bases. Here the J gene came from matching the DNA to germline, since TCRdb omits it. The V segment lost 0 bases and the J segment 1 base; nucleotides outside the gene matches: 18. The CDR3 runs 21 residues. In germline, CDR1 is GEAIGNYY, CDR2 EKD. CDR3 protein: CACDTLTLSVLGDNRTDKLIF. The CDR3, as DNA: TGTGCCTGTGACACCCTTACCTTATCTGTACTGGGGGATAATCGCACCGATAAACTCATCTTT.

For this clone: TCRdb records a much larger clone's protein for this DNA, with a difference at residue 3 that likely arises from a read error; the protein given is the translation of the DNA. V usage is TRDV3 and J usage is TRDJ1; 9 bases map to TRDD3. CDR1 and CDR2 from the germline V gene are TVYSNPD and GDNSRS (reference sequence). The CDR3 has 16 residues. The CDR3 DNA is TGTGCCGTTGGGGGGATACCGATCTGGTACACCGATAAGCTCATCTTT. This gives the protein CAVGGIPIWYTDKLIF.

This clone was seen a few times. TCRdb shows a much larger clone's protein in place of this DNA's translation, and the two differ at residue 12, likely through a read error; the protein shown is translated from the DNA. The chain employs TRDV2 and TRDJ1; 12 bases are a match to TRDD3. The J gene is absent in TCRdb and was assigned here via DNA matching to germline. The germline CDR1 and CDR2 sequences are GEAIGNYY and EKD. The CDR3 sequence is 19 residues long. J lost 0 bases, V lost 0 bases, and 10 bases had no gene match. CDR3 residues: CACDTGIWGIRRYTDKLIF. In DNA form, the CDR3 reads TGTGCCTGTGACACCGGGATCTGGGGGATACGCAGGTACACCGATAAACTCATCTTT.

Of note for this clone: TCRdb attributes to this sequence the protein of a much larger clone, which differs from the DNA translation at residue 11; a read error is likely, and the protein displayed is translated from the DNA. This rearrangement joins TRDV2 to TRDJ1; 10 nucleotides line up with TRDD3. TCRdb offers no J gene call, so here the DNA was matched to germline to obtain one. The CDR3 loop spans 19 amino acids. J gave up 0 bases and V 0 bases, and 12 bases lay outside the gene matches. Per the germline V gene, CDR1 is GEAIGNYY and CDR2 is EKD. This chain's CDR3 is CACDTLLLGDSRYTDKLIF. CDR3 nucleotide sequence: TGTGCCTGTGACACCCTCCTACTGGGGGATTCCCGCTACACCGATAAACTCATCTTT.

This clone was seen a few times. The CDR3 coding sequence is TGTGCTCTTGGGGAACTGGTACTTCGCCAAGTAGGTACTGGGGGATATCAGGACTTCTTGGACACCGATAAACTCATCTTT. Its protein is CALGELVLRQVGTGGYQDFLDTDKLIF. This chain uses TRDV1 with TRDJ1; TRDD3 matches at 11 bases. TCRdb offers no J gene call, so here the DNA was matched to germline to obtain one. V was pared by 0 bases and J by 0 bases, with 33 bases of the junction left unmatched. Germline V gives CDR1 TSWWSYY, CDR2 QGS. CDR3 size: 27 residues.

In this sample, this clone turned up a few times. TCRdb records a much larger clone's protein for this DNA, with a difference at residue 3 that likely arises from a read error; the protein given is the translation of the DNA. V gene TRDV1 combines with J gene TRDJ1, with 7 bases lining up with TRDD3. CDR3 length: 19 amino acids. Looked up from germline, CDR1 is TSWWSYY and CDR2 is QGS. Trimming at V came to 10 bases and at J to 1 base, leaving 24 bases not matched to a gene. CDR3 sequence: CAHAFQREGGSWPTDKLIF. The CDR3 DNA is TGTGCTCATGCGTTCCAACGAGAAGGGGGATCCTGGCCCACCGATAAACTCATCTTT.

This clone was seen repeatedly, ten times or more. The protein recorded in TCRdb matches a much larger clone and deviates from this DNA's translation at residue 3, suggesting a read error; the protein here is obtained by translating the DNA. The chain combines TRDV2 with TRDJ1, with 12 bases fitting TRDD3. The CDR3 extends over 20 amino acids. Germline V gene sequence: CDR1 GEAIGNYY, CDR2 EKD. CDR3 region: CARDKLGGGLGDTPTDKLIF. In DNA form, the CDR3 reads TGTGCCCGTGACAAACTAGGCGGCGGACTGGGGGATACCCCTACCGATAAACTCATCTTT.

This clone was seen many times. One end of the junction does not line up with germline, which may come from a read error. The CDR3 loop reads CALGEVGAFF. The DNA of the CDR3 is TGTGCTCTTGGGGAAGTAGGAGCCTTCTTC. The chain carries TRDV1 and TRDJ1, with D perhaps TRDD2 (5 bases). The germline V gene has CDR1 TSWWSYY and CDR2 QGS. There are 10 residues in the CDR3.

The sample holds a few counts of this clone. A much more abundant neighbour one base away suggests this may be a read error. Other DNA sequences in the same sample also yield this CDR3. The rearrangement links TRDV1 to TRDJ1, with 13 bases that match TRDD3. The CDR3 is 28 amino acids. Germline V gene data show CDR1 as TSWWSYY and CDR2 as QGS. V gave up 4 bases and J gave up 0 bases; unmatched junction bases: 38. The CDR3 region is CALGGRPSPYVLGDTRIFERVYTDKLIF. Here the CDR3 DNA reads TGTGCTCTTGGGGGGCGCCCGAGCCCCTATGTACTGGGGGATACGCGTATCTTCGAGCGCGTCTACACCGATAAACTCATCTTT.

Ten or more counts support this clone. Since a far larger clone is one base different, this is likely a read error. Other DNA sequences within the sample encode an identical CDR3. V is TRDV2 and J is TRDJ1; 8 bases fit TRDD3. No J gene is reported in TCRdb; it was inferred here by comparing the DNA with germline. This CDR3 is 15 amino acids long. CDR1 is GEAIGNYY and CDR2 is EKD in the germline V gene. CDR3 sequence: CACDTGTGGTDKLIF. The CDR3 bases are TGTGCCTGTGACACCGGTACTGGGGGGACCGACAAACTCATCTTT.

On this clone itself: A far larger clone is one base from this, pointing to a likely read error. Other DNA sequences in this sample translate to the same CDR3. This chain connects TRDV1 to TRDJ1, with D perhaps being TRDD2 or TRDD3 (7 bases each). Per the germline V gene, CDR1 is TSWWSYY and CDR2 is QGS. CDR3 length: 26 residues. CDR3 sequence (DNA): TGTGCTCTCGGGGAATTCCTACTCGGGGGATTTTCCAAGAAGCCGCACCCTTTGGACCCCACCGATAAACTCATCTTT. Protein product: CALGEFLLGGFSKKPHPLDPTDKLIF.